This T cell receptor beta chain was obtained from a study of cytomegalovirus exposure and HLA in healthy donors (dated by TCRdb to 2016 to 2017). At the level of the whole study: According to an earlier analysis of 587 of the donors, about 190 million T cells yielded roughly 110 million unique TCR beta sequences and about 280 Gb of sequence data. A later genetic analysis used genome-wide SNP genotypes for about three fifths of the 666 donors, treating that subset as a discovery cohort. An earlier analysis of a few hundred of the donors applied high-throughput TCR beta sequencing to assess whether each TCR beta V gene segment acted as functional or pseudogenic. Because of strong linkage in the cohort, roughly five DR-DQ haplotypes were treated as single units for association and clustering. Donor age, sex, ethnicity and CMV serostatus were compiled alongside the repertoire data. Besides the first cohort of about 730 subjects, a separate validation cohort made up of roughly 130 different subjects was used. All discovery cohort repertoires had been generated on a single sequencing platform. HLA typing included class I and class II loci at four-digit resolution. The number of typed donors differed by locus: about 620-640 for A, B, C, DRB1 and DQB1; some 500 for DQA1; over 600 for DPA1; and some 470 for DPB1. To predict cytomegalovirus infection status, the study combined high-throughput TCR immunosequencing, statistical association of individual TCRs with disease status, and machine learning. Of the approximately 400 genotyped donors, 65% to 90% were placed in the genetic ancestry cluster associated with self-reported Caucasian donors. An early release covering approximately 600 HLA-typed donors comprised around 300 gigabases of sequencing data and 85 million to 100 million unique TCR sequences. The study was designed to test whether signatures of past pathogen exposure could be identified by cataloging public T cell receptors. Rather than drawing on any new phenotypic data, the later analysis identified candidate immune exposures from TCR beta sequences and the way those sequences occurred across donors. The study used immunosequencing to profile the T cell repertoires of 666 subjects and linked those repertoires to cytomegalovirus serostatus. To study patterns of TCR occurrence, a later analysis re-analyzed previously published TCR beta repertoires from 666 donors and added high-resolution HLA genotyping. Across some 400 genotyped donors of the cohort, an average of approximately 240,000 unique TCR beta nucleotide sequences per donor were sequenced, and about a sixth of those sequences were non-productive. Here is what the overall study found, with its caveats: In the study, some 160 TCR beta chains were listed as associated with cytomegalovirus. In a later analysis, HLA-associated TCR beta chains were found to be more clonally expanded and to have lower generation probabilities than equally common non-associated chains. In vitro tests confirmed that a few of the cytomegalovirus-associated TCR beta chains recognize cytomegalovirus antigens. The earlier analysis of nearly 600 of the donors excluded roughly 17 rarely observed V segments, including chromosome 9 orphons, because counts were too low. According to a later analysis, parvovirus B19, influenza, CMV and Epstein-Barr virus appeared linked to several top co-occurrence clusters. When HLA alleles, especially DR and DQ, strongly co-occurred, TCR associations were difficult to assign to individual alleles. Because the 87-base-pair reads could not distinguish some IMGT-functional V segments, including TRBV6-2 and TRBV6-3, those segments were excluded. Because some donors lacked HLA typing at each locus, the association tests relied only on the typed subset. Linkage disequilibrium might explain the correlated functional status among segregating V segments, but an unknown experimental factor could not be excluded. The only immune exposure information available for the cohort was CMV serostatus. A later analysis found that TCR association rates varied across HLA loci, with DRB1 alleles showing the most associated TCRs and HLA-C alleles the fewest. It was suggested by the authors that the approach could potentially be generalized to other disease states and immunological phenotypes. A later analysis found that most CMV-associated TCR beta chains appeared HLA-restricted, with HLA associations seemingly driven largely by CMV exposure. A later genetic analysis reported fewer N-insertions in productive TCRs among donors in an Asian-associated ancestry cluster than the roughly 700-donor mean. The classifier was reported to diagnose cytomegalovirus status with high specificity and sensitivity in both the original and validation cohorts. The presence/absence analyses assumed that sequencing depth was roughly uniform across donors, and that assumption may not be true. A further reported finding was that TCR beta sequences accurately predicted the HLA-A and HLA-B alleles for most subjects in the first cohort. This cohort had only TCR beta chains sequenced, and the lack of alpha or paired-chain data limited which features could be detected. Across donors, most TCR sequences were observed very rarely, whereas some public TCRs were present in many individuals. A later genetic analysis associated a missense DCLRE1C variant with V-gene and J-gene trimming of TCR beta chains, and an independent cohort replicated the association. In a later analysis, 16,951 TCR beta sequences were associated with specific HLA alleles at a false discovery rate of 0.05. In an earlier analysis of approximately 590 of the donors, most TCR beta V segments appeared in productive rearrangements about 87% or about 30% of the time, broadly matching IMGT annotations. A cluster of highly shared sequence variants was judged likely to be a technical artifact of the sequencing pipeline.

The cohort comprised 666 healthy bone marrow donors. All cohort members were sampled while nominally healthy, although unrecorded immune exposures were likely present. The donor tested CMV seropositive, placing the donor among the 289 seropositive members of the cohort. Every donor gave a peripheral blood sample, and the peripheral blood mononuclear cells from that sample were used for TCR beta sequencing. Genomic DNA extraction from the blood cell samples was performed with the Qiagen DNeasy Blood Extraction Kit. The sample holds a few counts of this clone. What antigen it recognizes has not been identified. The record has no base qualities; no much larger clone is one base away. This specimen includes other DNA sequences encoding the same CDR3. Libraries came from the immunoSEQ multiplex PCR assay. The multiplex PCR relied on a mix of 60 forward primers for TCR Vbeta segments and 13 reverse primers for TCR Jbeta segments. The CDR3 region of rearranged TCR beta genes was amplified from genomic DNA with a multiplex PCR assay. The amplified TCR beta libraries were sequenced on the Illumina HiSeq System as 87-base-pair reads. The authors' analysis ran thus. A later analysis counted approximately 76 million unique TCR beta chains across the 600 to 850 repertoires, and approximately 11 million of these chains were shared by at least two donors. Raw reads were error-corrected and collapsed into unique sequences by a nearest-neighbor algorithm in which closely related sequences were merged to remove PCR and sequencing errors. V, D and J gene segments were assigned by aligning CDR3 sequences to IMGT reference sequences. For a sequence to be retained, a match of at least six nucleotides to both a V gene segment and a J gene segment was required. A rearrangement counted as productive if the CDR3 had no stop codons and remained in frame with V and J, and every other rearrangement counted as non-productive. Following IMGT convention, CDR3 was defined as the stretch from the second conserved V-encoded cysteine to the conserved J-encoded phenylalanine. In an earlier analysis of more than 550 of the donors, sequences lacking an unambiguous match to a single V gene segment were excluded. In an earlier analysis of 587 of the donors, V segments were called functional above 56.7% productive rearrangements and were called segregating when the between-donor standard deviation exceeded 5%. To diagnose cytomegalovirus status from the catalog of TCR beta chain sequences, a statistical classification framework was built. In a later analysis, V and J genes were assigned by comparing TCR nucleotide sequences against IMGT/GENE-DB human TR gene sequences. A later analysis assigned CDR3 sequences and most-parsimonious VDJ recombination scenarios with the TCRdist pipeline. In a later analysis, each TCR beta chain was defined by its CDR3 amino acid sequence together with its V-gene family, and reads without a unique V-gene family were excluded. As a way to deal with suspected cross-contamination and a sequencing artifact, a later analysis dropped hundreds of nucleotide sequences that were highly shared and had low generation probability. In a later analysis, a clonal expansion index for each public chain was calculated from normalized within-repertoire ranks of inferred template counts. In a later analysis, generation probabilities were computed using a VDJ recombination model fitted to out-of-frame rearrangements, and the results were checked against IGoR. Hypergeometric tests were used in a later analysis to score TCR-TCR, TCR-HLA and TCR-CMV co-occurrence, with a repertoire-size bias correction applied to the TCR pairs. False discovery rates were estimated in a later analysis by permuting HLA or CMV assignments 20 times. In a later analysis, co-occurring TCRs were grouped using DBSCAN, with TCRdist sequence similarity added in when clustering inside HLA-allele-positive subsets. For co-occurrence clustering, repertoires with fewer than 30,000 or more than 120,000 public chains were excluded, along with 4 to 6 repertoires with anomalous nucleotide sharing. Here the immuneACCESS table is served through TCRdb, limited to in-frame sequences with V and J called. Missing clones are a known gap in these copies; in checked studies unresolved V genes cover under half, and the rest lacks a known reason. D and trimming were read from the DNA, whereas the V and J calls and clone size are those reported in that table. The table for this sample lists about 190,000 clones; around 75% of them were counted only once. About 3% of the sample comes from the top ten.

Reading the germline V gene gives CDR1 SGHRS and CDR2 YFSETQ. V is reduced by 3 bases and J by 1 base, leaving a spacing of 7 bases between them. The cysteine opens and the phenylalanine closes a CDR3 of 13 amino acids. Only CDR3 DNA is held: 39 bases, read in frame from base 1. What was sequenced was PBMCs. The sequence derives from a woman in her 30s in good health and CMV-seropositive. The receptor chain draws on TRBV5-1 and TRBJ1-1; the D gene assignment is ambiguous. The CDR3 region reads CASSSTGNTEAFF. The DNA sequence is given as TGCGCCAGCAGCTCTACGGGGAACACTGAAGCTTTCTTT.